This T cell receptor beta chain originates from a study of blood T cells in healthy people across ages (dated by TCRdb to the mid-2010s). With respect to the entire study: Template switching captured roughly one uniquely barcoded TCR beta cDNA molecule per two T cells in model experiments. Age-related changes in TCR beta repertoire diversity were measured in the study by deep sequencing normalized with unique cDNA molecular identifiers. The donors were split into four age groups: young (average approximately 16 years), middle-aged (39), aged (approximately 60) and long-lived (roughly 88). Donors of different ages were randomly distributed across sequencing lanes to avoid experimental bias. For two donors (one aged 18 to 30 and one aged 80 or older), the study analyzed two additional independent replicas of 1 million unique cDNA reads from the same blood draw. Results the study describes overall, beyond this receptor: Observed TCR beta diversity per million T cells fell roughly linearly with age, and a significant reduction was already apparent by age roughly 40. Donor CMV infection status was unknown, potentially confounding age-related changes in expanded clonotypes. Compared with the aged group, more naive CD4+ T cells, fewer expanded clones and increased TCR diversity were shown by the long-lived group, suggesting age selection. Since profiling was done on bulk unsorted PBMCs, naive and antigen-experienced compartments could not be conclusively compared. Estimates of total diversity based on one million sequenced T cells were considered lower bounds and underestimates. A strong correlation was found between observed TCR beta diversity and the percentage of naive T cells measured by flow cytometry.

Library preparation used 5' RACE. The sequencer was an Illumina HiSeq 2500. A second 7 to 11 cycle PCR used a sample-barcoded 5' primer and a J-beta primer mix. A unique molecular identifier was introduced onto each TCR beta cDNA molecule by a template-switch 5' adaptor carrying 12 random nucleotides. Each sample yielded at least 2.5 million CDR3-containing paired-end reads. First-strand cDNA was synthesized from all RNA with the Mint cDNA synthesis kit, primed by a TRBC-specific oligonucleotide. All cDNA was treated with uracil-DNA glycosylase and then went through a first 18-cycle PCR with the universal primers M1SS and BC2_uni_R. Processing in the source paper ran as follows. For normalization, 1 million high-quality reads, each with a distinct molecular identifier, were randomly selected from each sample. Instead of being binned into consensus sequences, reads that shared molecular identifiers were thrown out. MiTCR, with a Q25 quality threshold and the strictest error-elimination algorithm, was used for CDR3 identification, clonotype clustering and error correction. A nonparametric unseen species model with Euler transformation was used to estimate lower-bound total TCR beta diversity. The public reads were run again by TCRdb, first through fastp at Q25 and then through MiXCR, and only productive beta chains were kept. All rows with the same CDR3 protein become a single entry with the most common DNA and genes. TCRdb's processing, not the authors', yielded these V and J calls. The sample table records around 900,000 distinct CDR3 sequences; around 26% of these occur just once. In total, the top ten clones hold around a sixth of the sample.

As concerns this clonotype: It lacks a known antigen. A much bigger clone sits one base away, suggesting this may be a read error.

Ends trimmed: V by 6 bases, J by 13 bases; bases unmatched to a gene: 11. The CDR3 spans 14 residues, from the cysteine through the phenylalanine. Of the read, only the CDR3 DNA is kept; its 42 bases are in frame from base 1. Per the germline V gene, SGDLS is the CDR1 and YYNGEE is the CDR2. The donors were 40 or so Caucasian individuals from Russia, aged roughly 6 to 100 years, who were systemically healthy. Roughly 9 milliliters of peripheral blood were drawn from each donor into EDTA-treated Vacutainer tubes. Ficoll-Paque density-gradient centrifugation was used to isolate PBMCs, with at least 7 million obtained per sample. Trizol reagent was used to extract total RNA from PBMCs, with at least 6 micrograms per sample. For every donor, flow cytometry on a PBMC aliquot measured the percentage of naive CD45RAhigh/CD27high T cells.

This clonotype originated in a woman of 80 years or more in good health. The rearrangement joined TRBV9 to TRBJ2-4; TRBD1 aligns with 12 central bases. Sequenced material: blood. The base sequence is TGTGCCAGCAAGACGGGACAGGGGGCTGGAGAGCAGTACTTC. It translates to CASKTGQGAGEQYF.